This T cell receptor (beta chain) was profiled in a study of blood T cell repertoires in COVID-19. Looking at the study overall: From the United States, Italy and Spain came samples of acute and convalescent COVID-19.

The data were produced by immunoSEQ multiplex PCR, yet TCRdb's version contains in-frame clones alone and is incomplete. The data show more than 90,000 clones, about four fifths seen once. Looked up from germline, CDR1 is SNHLY and CDR2 is FYNNEI. The V and J ends lost 4 bases and 6 bases, in that order; junction bases with no gene match: 8. The CDR3 has 15 amino acids. Sequenced material: peripheral blood. This chain uses TRBV2 with TRBJ2-7, with 11 bases lining up with TRBD1. This clonotype originated in a human donor in a cohort sampled during active COVID-19. CDR3 region: CASSGSGTGGFEQYF. The CDR3 region has the DNA TGTGCCAGCAGTGGGTCCGGGACAGGGGGATTCGAGCAGTACTTC.